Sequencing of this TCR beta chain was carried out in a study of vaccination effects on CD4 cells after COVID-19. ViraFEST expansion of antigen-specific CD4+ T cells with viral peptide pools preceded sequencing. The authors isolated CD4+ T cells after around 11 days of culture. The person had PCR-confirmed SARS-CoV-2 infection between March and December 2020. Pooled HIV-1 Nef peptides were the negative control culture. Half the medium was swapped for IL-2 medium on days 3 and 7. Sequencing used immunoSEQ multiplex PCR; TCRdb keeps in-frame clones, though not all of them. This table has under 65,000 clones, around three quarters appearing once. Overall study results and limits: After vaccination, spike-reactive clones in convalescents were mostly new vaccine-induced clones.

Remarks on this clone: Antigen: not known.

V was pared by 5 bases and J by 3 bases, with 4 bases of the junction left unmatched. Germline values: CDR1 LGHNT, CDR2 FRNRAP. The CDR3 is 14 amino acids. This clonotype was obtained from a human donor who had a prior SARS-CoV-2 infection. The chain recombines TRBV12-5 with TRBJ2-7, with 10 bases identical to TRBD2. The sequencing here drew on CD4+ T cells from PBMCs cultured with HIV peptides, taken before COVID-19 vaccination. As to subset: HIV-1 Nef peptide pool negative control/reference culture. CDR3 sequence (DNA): TGTGCTAGTGGTCCTGGGACTAGCGTCTACGAGCAGTACTTC. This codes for CASGPGTSVYEQYF.